These 3 T cell receptor beta chains came from one sample sequenced in a study of T-cell memory formation after mild COVID-19. TCRdb processed the 5' RACE reads anew with MiXCR; each CDR3 protein has one entry. The table has 350,000 to 500,000 distinct CDR3 sequences, roughly 18% seen once. Sequenced input: PBMCs or a T cell subset sorted from them (not recorded which). The receptor set was obtained from a man between 18 and 29 years old who had mild COVID-19 (a few samples of this study predate the infection). Cell type and time point are not known.

The rearrangement uses TRBV5-5 and TRBJ2-5, with D possibly matching TRBD1 (6 bases). The germline CDR1 and CDR2 sequences are SGHKS and YYEKEE (reference sequence). The V and J ends lost 2 bases and 5 bases respectively, with 13 bases between them. CDR3 size: 14 residues. The CDR3 sequence: CASSFYGQTETQYF. The CDR3 region has the DNA TGTGCCAGCAGCTTCTACGGACAGACGGAGACCCAGTACTTC.

V gene TRBV7-9 combines with J gene TRBJ2-5; 9 bases fit TRBD2. This CDR3 has 20 amino acids. The V segment lost 0 bases and the J segment 3 bases; nucleotides outside the gene matches: 17. Germline loops: CDR1 SEHNR, CDR2 FQNEAQ (reference sequence). CDR3 DNA sequence: TGTGCCAGCAGCTTAGCCGACTCTTGGACTAGCGTACCCTTGGAAGAGACCCAGTACTTC. Translated: CASSLADSWTSVPLEETQYF.

This clonotype has just a few counts. This chain links TRBV6-5 with TRBJ1-1; D remains unclear. Looked up from germline, CDR1 is MNHEY and CDR2 is SVGAGI. V was pared by 2 bases and J by 1 base, with 8 bases between. The CDR3 length is 14 residues. The CDR3 sequence is CASSYTPGNTEAFF. The CDR3 nucleotides read TGTGCCAGCAGTTACACCCCAGGGAACACTGAAGCTTTCTTT.